These 32 T cell receptor beta chains were sequenced from one sample in a study of cytomegalovirus exposure and HLA in healthy donors. Some clones are missing from TCRdb's copy, which holds only in-frame ones; the method was immunoSEQ multiplex PCR. Here the sample spans around 60,000 clones, 95% being singletons. Sequenced: PBMCs. These receptors came from a woman aged 18-29 years in good health and CMV-seropositive.

This clone appeared once. V gene TRBV15 combines with J gene TRBJ2-7; 7 bases are shared with TRBD1. V lost 0 bases, J lost 3 bases, and 11 bases stayed unmatched. The CDR3 runs 17 residues. The germline V gene has CDR1 LNHNV and CDR2 YYDKDF (reference sequence). The CDR3 DNA follows: TGTGCCACCAGCAGAGATGCTTACGGGACAGTCCTCTACGAGCAGTACTTC. Its translation: CATSRDAYGTVLYEQYF.

The CDR3 protein is CASSVAVQGTGNTIYF. The DNA of the CDR3 is TGTGCCAGCAGCGTAGCCGTCCAGGGCACTGGAAACACCATATATTTT. The chain employs TRBV9 and TRBJ1-3; D is possibly TRBD1 (5 bases). Trimming removed 0 bases at V and 2 bases at J, with 12 bases between. Germline V gene sequence: CDR1 SGDLS, CDR2 YYNGEE. The CDR3 spans 16 residues.

The chain joins TRBV27 to TRBJ2-7; tentatively, D is TRBD2 (5 bases). Germline V gene data show CDR1 as MNHEY and CDR2 as SMNVEV (reference sequence). Trimming removed 6 bases at V and 0 bases at J, with 15 bases between. The CDR3 consists of 15 residues. The CDR3 loop reads CASSYSGPSSYEQYF. The DNA of the CDR3 is TGTGCCAGCAGCTACAGCGGACCAAGCTCCTACGAGCAGTACTTC.

The rearrangement joins TRBV27 to TRBJ2-1; D ambiguous. V shed 3 bases and J shed 10 bases, with 7 bases lying between them. Germline CDR1 is MNHEY and CDR2 is SMNVEV (reference sequence). The CDR3 contains 11 residues. The CDR3 loop reads CASSFVGEQFF. CDR3 DNA sequence: TGTGCCAGCAGTTTCGTTGGCGAGCAGTTCTTC.

This sequence joins TRBV6-5 and TRBJ2-1, with D perhaps matching TRBD2 (6 bases). Germline CDR1 is MNHEY and CDR2 is SVGAGI. The V and J ends lost 4 bases and 4 bases respectively, with 17 bases between them. The CDR3 has 16 amino acids. This CDR3 is CASSFPRDSRYNEQFF. In DNA form, the CDR3 reads TGTGCCAGCAGTTTCCCCCGGGACTCCAGGTACAATGAGCAGTTCTTC.

The genes are TRBV6-4 and TRBJ2-7; unclear D gene. The CDR3 runs to 14 residues. Germline V gene data show CDR1 as MRHNA and CDR2 as SNTAGT. With 3 bases removed from V and 2 bases from J, the gap between germline ends came to 11 bases. This CDR3 reads CASSEWPGPYEQYF. The CDR3 DNA reads TGTGCCAGCAGTGAATGGCCAGGCCCCTACGAGCAGTACTTC.

The genes are TRBV2 and TRBJ1-1; D may be TRBD1 (6 bases). Trimming stripped 5 bases from V and 4 bases from J, with 11 bases between. The germline gives CDR1 SNHLY, CDR2 FYNNEI. The CDR3 has 13 amino acids. The CDR3 sequence: CASSTGRGTEAFF. CDR3 nucleotides: TGTGCCAGCAGTACAGGGAGGGGCACTGAAGCTTTCTTT.

The rearrangement links TRBV28 to TRBJ2-7, with 8 bases aligning to TRBD1. V dropped 2 bases and J dropped 0; count of bases not matched to a gene: 12. The CDR3 sequence is 18 residues long. Germline-derived CDR1 and CDR2 are MDHEN and SYDVKM. CDR3 in DNA: TGTGCCAGCAGTTTAAAGGGTGACCAACAGGGGGTCTCCTACGAGCAGTACTTC. Encoded protein: CASSLKGDQQGVSYEQYF.

V gene TRBV5-4 combines with J gene TRBJ2-2; tentative D call: TRBD2 (6 bases). V was trimmed by 2 bases and J by 1 base, leaving 12 bases between them. From germline, CDR1 is SGHNT and CDR2 YYREEE (reference sequence). The CDR3 consists of 16 residues. Written as DNA, the CDR3 is TGTGCCAGCAGCTTCCTCGGGGGTCTGAACACCGGGGAGCTGTTTTTT. Residues: CASSFLGGLNTGELFF. Using reference TRBV5-4 and TRBJ2-2 for the parts outside the CDR3, the full variable domain is ETGVTQSPTHLIKTRGQQVTLRCSSQSGHNTVSWYQQALGQGPQFIFQYYREEENGRGNFPPRFSGLQFPNYSSELNVNALELDDSALYLCASSFLGGLNTGELFFGEGSRLTVL.

The rearrangement links TRBV9 to TRBJ1-4, with 9 bases matching TRBD1. Germline assignment: CDR1 SGDLS and CDR2 YYNGEE. This CDR3 has 15 amino acids. With 2 bases clipped from V and 7 bases from J, the junction kept 6 bases outside the gene matches. The CDR3 spells CASSVRTGEGEKLFF. CDR3 bases: TGTGCCAGCAGCGTCAGGACAGGGGAGGGTGAAAAACTGTTTTTT.

The J gene is TRBJ2-2, the V gene TRBV11-3; D is undetermined. CDR3 length: 12 amino acids. Germline CDR1 and CDR2: SGHNT and YENEEA. The V end was cut by 3 bases, the J end by 6 bases, with 5 bases between. The CDR3: CASSFRAGELFF. In nucleotides, the CDR3 is TGTGCCAGCAGCTTCCGGGCCGGGGAGCTGTTTTTT.

This chain uses TRBV11-2 with TRBJ1-1; the D is unclear. V lost 5 bases and J 4 bases, leaving 5 bases between the germline ends. The CDR3 length is 11 residues. Germline values: CDR1 SGHAT, CDR2 FQNNGV. The chain's CDR3 is CASSPFTEAFF. Here the CDR3 DNA reads TGTGCCAGCAGCCCCTTCACTGAAGCTTTCTTT.

The chain joins TRBV4-2 to TRBJ2-7; tentatively, D is TRBD2 (6 bases). CDR3 length: 15 residues. Looked up from germline, CDR1 is LGHNA and CDR2 is YNFKEQ. V lost 0 bases and J lost 3, with 12 bases in between. CDR3 sequence (DNA): TGTGCCAGCAGCCAAGATCAGCTAGCGCACTACGAGCAGTACTTC. It specifies CASSQDQLAHYEQYF.

The chain combines TRBV5-1 with TRBJ2-2; 8 bases line up with TRBD1. This CDR3 contains 16 residues. CDR1 SGHRS and CDR2 YFSETQ come from the germline V gene. The ends lost 6 bases at V and 1 base at J; junction bases unmatched: 8. CDR3 protein: CASTPSGTGNTGELFF. The CDR3 DNA reads as TGCGCCAGCACGCCCTCCGGGACAGGGAACACCGGGGAGCTGTTTTTT. Complete variable domain (other parts from reference TRBV5-1 and TRBJ2-2): KAGVTQTPRYLIKTRGQQVTLSCSPISGHRSVSWYQQTPGQGLQFLFEYFSETQRNKGNFPGRFSGRQFSNSRSEMNVSTLELGDSALYLCASTPSGTGNTGELFFGEGSRLTVL.

The chain combines TRBV28 with TRBJ1-5; D may be TRBD1 (5 bases). V lost 2 bases and J lost 5, with 13 bases in between. Germline CDR1 and CDR2: MDHEN and SYDVKM. The CDR3 totals 15 residues. The CDR3 is CASSLQSVGDQPQHF. Here the CDR3 DNA reads TGTGCCAGCAGTTTACAGTCAGTAGGGGATCAGCCCCAGCATTTT.

J is TRBJ2-3 and V is TRBV5-6; D may be TRBD2 (6 bases). V shed 4 bases and J shed 2 bases, with 8 bases lying between them. Germline V lookup: CDR1 SGHDT, CDR2 YYEEEE. The CDR3 consists of 13 residues. CDR3 in amino acids: CASSGDFTDTQYF. The CDR3 bases are TGTGCCAGCAGCGGGGACTTCACAGATACGCAGTATTTT.

This clone has just one count. The chain has TRBV19 and TRBJ2-3; 11 bases fit TRBD2. Germline loops: CDR1 LNHDA, CDR2 SQIVND (reference sequence). After removal of 1 base from V and 7 bases from J, the junction contained 13 bases not matched to a gene. The CDR3 runs 18 residues. DNA of the CDR3: TGTGCCAGTAGTATAGGACTAGCGGGGTCCTCGGTCCTAAATACGCAGTATTTT. Its translation: CASSIGLAGSSVLNTQYF.

This chain connects TRBV28 to TRBJ2-2; 9 bases match TRBD2. The J segment lost 1 base and the V segment lost 3 bases, leaving 6 bases of the junction unmatched. The CDR3 spans 17 residues. The germline V gene encodes CDR1 MDHEN and CDR2 SYDVKM. CDR3 in amino acids: CASSFWRTSENTGELFF. For the CDR3, the DNA is TGTGCCAGCAGTTTTTGGAGGACTAGCGAGAACACCGGGGAGCTGTTTTTT.

The J gene is TRBJ2-7, the V gene TRBV6-7; 10 bases line up with TRBD1. TRBV6-7 is assigned to the ORF class and has an uncertain function. The CDR3 has 15 residues. V lost 2 bases, J lost 2 bases, and 3 bases stayed unmatched. The CDR3 reads CASSYRGQGAYEQYF. The CDR3 DNA reads as TGTGCCAGCAGTTACAGAGGACAGGGGGCCTACGAGCAGTACTTC.

The rearrangement uses TRBV6-6 and TRBJ2-7, with a tentative D call TRBD1 (5 bases). The length of the CDR3 is 15 residues. The V end was cut by 6 bases, the J end by 0 bases, with 15 bases between. Germline CDR1 MNHNY, CDR2 SVGAGI (reference sequence). CDR3 in amino acids: CASSPTVHGSYEQYF. CDR3 sequence (DNA): TGTGCCAGCAGCCCGACAGTTCACGGCTCCTACGAGCAGTACTTC.

This clone was picked up one time. The chain joins TRBV2 to TRBJ1-2, with 7 bases lining up with TRBD1. The CDR3 extends over 15 amino acids. Per germline, CDR1 SNHLY and CDR2 FYNNEI. Unmatched junction bases numbered 14, after V lost 6 bases and J lost 7 bases. CDR3 sequence (DNA): TGTGCCAGCAGCAGGGACAGATCAGGTTCAGGTGGCTACACCTTC. This encodes CASSRDRSGSGGYTF.

This sequence joins TRBV6-5 and TRBJ2-2; 9 nucleotides line up with TRBD1. Germline V gives CDR1 MNHEY, CDR2 SVGAGI. With 4 bases clipped from V and 3 bases from J, the junction kept 3 bases outside the gene matches. The CDR3 has 15 residues. The CDR3 here is CASSLTGGDTGELFF. The CDR3 DNA reads TGTGCCAGCAGTTTGACAGGGGGGGACACCGGGGAGCTGTTTTTT.

Concerning this clone: One end of the junction varies from germline; a read error may be responsible. The V gene is TRBV29-1, the J gene TRBJ2-7; TRBD1 matches at 9 bases. CDR1 is SQVTM, CDR2 ANQGSEA, per germline. The CDR3 is 12 residues long. This chain's CDR3 is CSVEAAGQGIVF. The CDR3 region has the DNA TGCAGCGTTGAAGCCGCGGGACAGGGTATCGTCTTC.

This chain connects TRBV11-1 to TRBJ2-1, with D perhaps TRBD1 (5 bases). V lost 3 bases and J lost 9, with 15 bases in between. The CDR3 sequence is 14 residues long. Germline CDR1 SGHAT, CDR2 FQDESV (reference sequence). Here the CDR3 DNA reads TGTGCCAGCAGCTTTTTTAGTGGAGACAGTGAGCAGTTCTTC. It yields the protein CASSFFSGDSEQFF. Looking up the rest from reference TRBV11-1 and TRBJ2-1 gives the full variable domain: EAEVAQSPRYKITEKSQAVAFWCDPISGHATLYWYRQILGQGPELLVQFQDESVVDDSQLPKDRFSAERLKGVDSTLKIQPAELGDSAMYLCASSFFSGDSEQFFGPGTRLTVL.

This chain joins TRBV28 and TRBJ2-2; D gene unclear. The CDR3 extends over 18 amino acids. Looked up from germline, CDR1 is MDHEN and CDR2 is SYDVKM. The CDR3 DNA is TGTGCAAAGAACCCCGTTTCCCTCTTCCTAACTTCGACCGGGGAGCTGTTTTTT. It translates to CAKNPVSLFLTSTGELFF.

The rearrangement uses TRBV15 and TRBJ2-7; the match to TRBD1 covers 7 bases. J lost 5 bases, V lost 2 bases, and 6 bases had no gene match. Germline V CDR1 and CDR2: LNHNV, YYDKDF (reference sequence). The CDR3 is 14 amino acids. The CDR3 sequence: CATSRRVTGDEQYF. The CDR3 coding sequence is TGTGCCACCAGCAGACGGGTCACAGGGGACGAGCAGTACTTC.

The chain carries TRBV6-1 and TRBJ2-3; 14 nucleotides match TRBD2. V gave up 7 bases and J gave up 4 bases; unmatched junction bases: 4. The CDR3 has 15 amino acids. Germline-derived CDR1 and CDR2 are MNHNS and SASEGT. The CDR3 sequence is CASMMTSGGADTQYF. For the CDR3, the DNA is TGTGCCAGCATGATGACTAGCGGGGGGGCAGATACGCAGTATTTT.

V gene TRBV28 combines with J gene TRBJ2-1, with TRBD2 identical over 9 bases. The CDR3 contains 15 residues. CDR1 is MDHEN and CDR2 is SYDVKM in the germline V gene. V dropped 5 bases and J dropped 7; count of bases not matched to a gene: 9. The CDR3 is CASSLAGGLENEQFF. In DNA, the CDR3 is TGTGCCAGCAGTCTGGCGGGGGGGCTCGAGAATGAGCAGTTCTTC.

V and J are TRBV4-2 and TRBJ1-2; TRBD1 agrees at 7 bases. In germline, CDR1 is LGHNA, CDR2 YNFKEQ. The CDR3 runs to 17 residues. V dropped 1 base and J dropped 7; count of bases not matched to a gene: 15. The CDR3 coding sequence is TGTGCCAGCAGCCAAGTAATCCCTGAGACAGGGATTTTTGGCTACACCTTC. This encodes CASSQVIPETGIFGYTF.

The chain combines TRBV9 with TRBJ2-1, with 7 bases aligning to TRBD2. The V gene end was trimmed by 4 bases and the J gene end by 0 bases; junction bases not matched to a gene: 7. This CDR3 comprises 16 residues. Germline CDR1 reads SGDLS; CDR2 reads YYNGEE. CDR3 loop: CASSPPGGSSYNEQFF. CDR3 coding DNA: TGTGCCAGCAGCCCTCCCGGGGGGAGCTCCTACAATGAGCAGTTCTTC. The full variable domain, in which reference TRBV9 and TRBJ2-1 provide the parts outside the CDR3, is DSGVTQTPKHLITATGQRVTLRCSPRSGDLSVYWYQQSLDQGLQFLIQYYNGEERAKGNILERFSAQQFPDLHSELNLSSLELGDSALYFCASSPPGGSSYNEQFFGPGTRLTVL.

The genes are TRBV6-5 and TRBJ2-3; D remains ambiguous. V lost 0 bases and J 1 base, leaving 8 bases between the germline ends. This CDR3 has 15 amino acids. Germline V gene lookup returns CDR1 MNHEY and CDR2 SVGAGI. The CDR3 nucleotides read TGTGCCAGCAGTTACTCTAGCCGACGCACAGATACGCAGTATTTT. Its translation is CASSYSSRRTDTQYF.

The V call is TRBV30, the J call TRBJ2-4; the D gene is possibly TRBD1 (5 bases). Trimming removed 2 bases from V and 8 bases from J, with 10 bases in between. The CDR3 is 12 amino acids. CDR1 and CDR2 from the germline V gene are GTSNPN and SVGIG (reference sequence). CDR3 DNA: TGTGCCTGGAGTCCAGGGCCGCACATTCAGTACTTC. Protein: CAWSPGPHIQYF. Supplemented by reference TRBV30 and TRBJ2-4, the full variable domain reads SQTIHQWPATLVQPVGSPLSLECTVEGTSNPNLYWYRQAAGRGLQLLFYSVGIGQISSEVPQNLSASRPQDRQFILSSKKLLLSDSGFYLCAWSPGPHIQYFGAGTRLSVL.